Listed below are T cell receptor beta chains from one sample, sequenced in a study of blood T cell repertoires in COVID-19. Only in-frame clones appear in the TCRdb table, and some are missing; sequencing was by immunoSEQ multiplex PCR. The sample holds 55,000 to 80,000 clones, roughly 80% seen once. The sample taken for sequencing was peripheral blood. These receptor sequences come from a man in his sixties or seventies with acute or convalescent COVID-19. CDR3s include the opening cysteine and the closing phenylalanine or tryptophan. A D gene is named only where the DNA matches it firmly. Clone size is shown for a subset of rows, as once, few, many or a class of expanded clone.

J: TRBJ1-1
V: TRBV9
length: 15
size: -
D: -
DNA: TGTGCCAGCAGCGTAGTGGCGCGGGAGAACACTGAAGCTTTCTTT
CDR3: CASSVVARENTEAFF

J: TRBJ2-7
V: TRBV6-6
length: 16
size: once
D: TRBD1
DNA: TGTGCCAGCAGCGAACCGGACAGGGGGAGGTCCTACGAGCAGTACTTC
CDR3: CASSEPDRGRSYEQYF

J: TRBJ1-1
V: TRBV2
length: 13
size: -
D: -
DNA: TGTGCCAGCAGCGTATATGGACACCCTGTAGCTTTCTTT
CDR3: CASSVYGHPVAFF

J: TRBJ2-6
V: TRBV6-2/TRBV6-3
length: 15
size: -
D: -
DNA: TGTGCCAGCAGCCGAACAAAATCTGGGGCCAACGTCCTGACTTTC
CDR3: CASSRTKSGANVLTF

J: TRBJ2-5
V: TRBV7-2
length: 13
size: -
D: -
DNA: TGTGCCAGCAGCCTAACGTCTCAGGGGACCCAGTACTTC
CDR3: CASSLTSQGTQYF

J: TRBJ1-1
V: TRBV18
length: 15
size: -
D: -
DNA: TGTGCCAGCTACCCCAGGGCTCCCTCGGACACTGAAGCTTTCTTT
CDR3: CASYPRAPSDTEAFF

J: TRBJ2-1
V: TRBV30
length: 13
size: many
D: TRBD2
DNA: TGTGCCCAACGAATAGCGGGAGGCAATGAGCAGTTCTTC
CDR3: CAQRIAGGNEQFF

J: TRBJ2-7
V: TRBV6-5
length: 15
size: once
D: TRBD2
DNA: TGTGCCAGCAGTTTCCAGCTAGCGGGAGGATACGAGCAGTACTTC
CDR3: CASSFQLAGGYEQYF

J: TRBJ1-2
V: TRBV5-1
length: 14
size: -
D: TRBD1
DNA: TGCGCCAGCAGCTTGGATGCCGGCAGGGGGCTAGAGGGGTTC
CDR3: CASSLDAGRGLEGF

J: TRBJ1-2
V: TRBV2
length: 15
size: -
D: TRBD1
DNA: TGTGCCAGCAGTGCCGACCCAGGGGGCGCGGGTGGCTACACCTTC
CDR3: CASSADPGGAGGYTF

J: TRBJ2-1
V: TRBV28
length: 12
size: -
D: -
DNA: TGTGCCAGCAGTGCAACCCGGAATGAGCAGTTCTTC
CDR3: CASSATRNEQFF

J: TRBJ1-3
V: TRBV5-6
length: 16
size: -
D: TRBD1
DNA: TGTGCCAGCAGACCGGACAGGGGGAAATCTGGAAACACCATATATTTT
CDR3: CASRPDRGKSGNTIYF

J: TRBJ2-7
V: TRBV7-2
length: 16
size: -
D: TRBD2
DNA: TGTGCCAGCAGCTTTAATTCGGCTAGCGGGGTCTACGAGCAGTACTTC
CDR3: CASSFNSASGVYEQYF

J: TRBJ1-2
V: TRBV28
length: 15
size: -
D: TRBD1
DNA: TGTGCCAGTAACACCGGACAGGGGAGGGACTATGGCTACACCTTC
CDR3: CASNTGQGRDYGYTF

J: TRBJ2-7
V: TRBV7-2
length: 15
size: -
D: TRBD2
DNA: TGTGCCAGCAGCCTAGACTCGGGGGGGCTTGGAGAGCAGTACTTC
CDR3: CASSLDSGGLGEQYF

J: TRBJ1-4
V: TRBV27
length: 15
size: -
D: -
DNA: TGTGCCAGCAGTCTCCGTCGGAGGGTGGGGGAAAAACTGTTTTTT
CDR3: CASSLRRRVGEKLFF

J: TRBJ1-2
V: TRBV6-2/TRBV6-3
length: 14
size: -
D: TRBD1
DNA: TGTGCCAGCAGCCGCGACAGGGGGACCTATGGCTACACCTTC
CDR3: CASSRDRGTYGYTF

J: TRBJ2-7
V: TRBV27
length: 15
size: few
D: TRBD2
DNA: TGTGCCAGCAGTAGCCCCGGGGTAGCGGGCTACGAGCAGTACTTC
CDR3: CASSSPGVAGYEQYF

J: TRBJ1-3
V: TRBV9
length: 13
size: -
D: -
DNA: TGTGCCAGCAGCGCGTGGGGGGGGGACACCATATATTTT
CDR3: CASSAWGGDTIYF

J: TRBJ2-6
V: TRBV5-1
length: 18
size: -
D: TRBD1
DNA: TGCGCCAGCAGCTTGGCCCGGGACAGGGGGGCTGGGGCCAACGTCCTGACTTTC
CDR3: CASSLARDRGAGANVLTF

J: TRBJ2-6
V: TRBV7-9
length: 19
size: -
D: TRBD1
DNA: TGTGCCAGCAGCCCAGGGGGACAGGGGGCGATCTCTGGGGCCAACGTCCTGACTTTC
CDR3: CASSPGGQGAISGANVLTF

J: TRBJ1-5
V: TRBV18
length: 14
size: once
D: -
DNA: TGTGCCAGCTCAATCGACAGGCAGATCGGGCCCCAGCATTTT
CDR3: CASSIDRQIGPQHF

J: TRBJ1-1
V: TRBV27
length: 14
size: -
D: -
DNA: TGTGCCAGCAGCCGCGGGGGGGGGAACACTGAAGCTTTCTTT
CDR3: CASSRGGGNTEAFF

J: TRBJ1-4
V: TRBV5-5
length: 15
size: -
D: -
DNA: TGTGCCAGCAGCTTGTATTGGCAGGAAAAGGAAAAACTGTTTTTT
CDR3: CASSLYWQEKEKLFF

J: TRBJ1-2
V: TRBV5-4
length: 13
size: -
D: TRBD1
DNA: TGTGCCAGCAGAACAGGGGTCTTGGGTGGCTACACCTTC
CDR3: CASRTGVLGGYTF

J: TRBJ2-3
V: TRBV27
length: 16
size: -
D: TRBD2
DNA: TGTGCCAGCAGTTCCCGGACTAGCGGAGCCACAGATACGCAGTATTTT
CDR3: CASSSRTSGATDTQYF

J: TRBJ2-3
V: TRBV28
length: 17
size: -
D: TRBD2
DNA: TGTGCCAGCAGTTTCATCGCGGGAGGGAGGAGCACAGATACGCAGTATTTT
CDR3: CASSFIAGGRSTDTQYF

J: TRBJ2-7
V: TRBV5-4
length: 16
size: -
D: TRBD1
DNA: TGTGCCAGCAGCTTGGTCGGTGGGACAGTAGCCTACGAGCAGTACTTC
CDR3: CASSLVGGTVAYEQYF

J: TRBJ1-3
V: TRBV5-1
length: 16
size: -
D: -
DNA: TGCGCCAGCAGCTTGGGGGACATTTTCTCTGGAAACACCATATATTTT
CDR3: CASSLGDIFSGNTIYF

J: TRBJ1-3
V: TRBV9
length: 13
size: -
D: -
DNA: TGTGCCAGCAGCGGGGCGCCTGGAAACACCATATATTTT
CDR3: CASSGAPGNTIYF

J: TRBJ2-1
V: TRBV23-1
length: 16
size: -
D: -
DNA: TGCGCCAGCAGTCAATCTCGGTTTCTGTCCTACAATGAGCAGTTCTTC
CDR3: CASSQSRFLSYNEQFF

J: TRBJ2-5
V: TRBV18
length: 15
size: -
D: TRBD2
DNA: TGTGCCAGCTCACCACAGGCGGGAGGGGGAGAGACCCAGTACTTC
CDR3: CASSPQAGGGETQYF

J: TRBJ1-2
V: TRBV6-5
length: 13
size: -
D: -
DNA: TGTGCCAGCAGAGTCACAGTAAACTATGGCTACACCTTC
CDR3: CASRVTVNYGYTF

J: TRBJ2-3
V: TRBV7-3
length: 17
size: -
D: TRBD2
DNA: TGTGCCAGCAGCCTAGGGGTAGCGGGAGGGCGCACAGATACGCAGTATTTT
CDR3: CASSLGVAGGRTDTQYF

J: TRBJ2-1
V: TRBV30
length: 16
size: -
D: -
DNA: TGTGCCTGGAGTGTACTAGGAGGGATCGGACGCAATGAGCAGTTCTTC
CDR3: CAWSVLGGIGRNEQFF

J: TRBJ1-1
V: TRBV7-9
length: 15
size: -
D: TRBD1
DNA: TGTGCCAGCAGCTTACGGTTTGGACAGGGGCAAGTAGCTTTCTTT
CDR3: CASSLRFGQGQVAFF

J: TRBJ1-5
V: TRBV6-1
length: 15
size: -
D: TRBD1
DNA: TGTGCCAGCAGTGAGGGACAGGGGTTCGATCAGCCCCAGCATTTT
CDR3: CASSEGQGFDQPQHF

J: TRBJ2-2
V: TRBV27
length: 13
size: -
D: -
DNA: TGTGCCAGCAGTTTTGTTCAGGCCGGGGAGCTGTTTTTT
CDR3: CASSFVQAGELFF

J: TRBJ2-7
V: TRBV4-2
length: 16
size: -
D: TRBD2
DNA: TGTGCCAGCAGCCCTCTGCTAGCGGGGGGAACCTACGAGCAGTACTTC
CDR3: CASSPLLAGGTYEQYF

J: TRBJ2-7
V: TRBV7-2
length: 16
size: few
D: TRBD2
DNA: TGTGCCAGCAGCTCCTCGACTAGCGGGATCATCGACGAGCAGTACTTC
CDR3: CASSSSTSGIIDEQYF

J: TRBJ2-3
V: TRBV7-3
length: 16
size: -
D: TRBD2
DNA: TGTGCCAGCAGCCTAGGACTAGCGGGAGGATCAGATACGCAGTATTTT
CDR3: CASSLGLAGGSDTQYF

J: TRBJ2-5
V: TRBV12-5
length: 15
size: -
D: TRBD1
DNA: TGTGCTAGTGGCCTGGGACAGCTGTACCAAGAGACCCAGTACTTC
CDR3: CASGLGQLYQETQYF

J: TRBJ1-1
V: TRBV7-9
length: 14
size: -
D: -
DNA: TGTGCCAGCAGCTTAGCAGGGGAAGGAACTGAAGCTTTCTTT
CDR3: CASSLAGEGTEAFF

J: TRBJ2-3
V: TRBV7-3
length: 15
size: -
D: -
DNA: TGTGCCAGCAGCCCTGCTGGCAGAACCACAGATACGCAGTATTTT
CDR3: CASSPAGRTTDTQYF

J: TRBJ1-2
V: TRBV3-1/TRBV3-2
length: 14
size: -
D: -
DNA: TGTGCCAGCAGCCAAGGAAGGCAGGCTCATGGCTACACCTTC
CDR3: CASSQGRQAHGYTF

J: TRBJ1-5
V: TRBV3-1/TRBV3-2
length: 15
size: -
D: -
DNA: TGTGCCAGCAGCCAGCGGTGGGGGGGGAATCAGCCCCAGCATTTT
CDR3: CASSQRWGGNQPQHF

J: TRBJ1-5
V: TRBV7-6
length: 15
size: -
D: TRBD1
DNA: TGTGCCAGCAGCCATCGACAGGGGGGCAATCAGCCCCAGCATTTT
CDR3: CASSHRQGGNQPQHF

J: TRBJ2-1
V: TRBV29-1
length: 14
size: -
D: TRBD2
DNA: TGCAGCGCGCGGCGCCTAGCGGCTGACAATGAGCAGTTCTTC
CDR3: CSARRLAADNEQFF

J: TRBJ1-1
V: TRBV28
length: 12
size: -
D: -
DNA: TGTGCCAGCAGTTTATTCTCAGGTGAAGCTTTCTTT
CDR3: CASSLFSGEAFF

J: TRBJ1-3
V: TRBV18
length: 16
size: few
D: -
DNA: TGTGCCAGCTCGTCCGGCGACAGGACCTCTGGAAACACCATATATTTT
CDR3: CASSSGDRTSGNTIYF

J: TRBJ1-4
V: TRBV19
length: 15
size: -
D: TRBD1
DNA: TGTGCCAGTAGTATGGGGACAGGAAGCGGTGAAAAACTGTTTTTT
CDR3: CASSMGTGSGEKLFF

J: TRBJ1-5
V: TRBV24-1
length: 17
size: few
D: TRBD1
DNA: TGTGCCACCAGTGATGACCTCAGGGGGTATAGCAATCAGCCCCAGCATTTT
CDR3: CATSDDLRGYSNQPQHF

J: TRBJ2-1
V: TRBV5-1
length: 16
size: -
D: -
DNA: TGCGCCAGCAGCTTGTCCGGGTCCAGCTCCTACAATGAGCAGTTCTTC
CDR3: CASSLSGSSSYNEQFF

J: TRBJ1-2
V: TRBV18
length: 16
size: -
D: TRBD1
DNA: TGTGCCAGCTCCCCTGGTCCGACAGGGGACATCTATGGCTACACCTTC
CDR3: CASSPGPTGDIYGYTF

J: TRBJ1-1
V: TRBV19
length: 13
size: -
D: TRBD1
DNA: TGTGCCAGTAGTCCCGGGACAGGGGGGAAAGCTTTCTTT
CDR3: CASSPGTGGKAFF

J: TRBJ2-2
V: TRBV11-3
length: 13
size: -
D: -
DNA: TGTGCCAGCAGTTCTACGAACACCGGGGAGCTGTTTTTT
CDR3: CASSSTNTGELFF

J: TRBJ1-5
V: TRBV19
length: 14
size: once
D: TRBD1
DNA: TGTGCCAGTAGTGAGGGGGCGCGAAATCAGCCCCAGCATTTT
CDR3: CASSEGARNQPQHF

J: TRBJ1-6
V: TRBV9
length: 20
size: -
D: TRBD1
DNA: TGTGCCAGCAGCGTCGGGAGGGGACAGGGGAAGGGGGGAATAGGATCACCCCTCCACTTT
CDR3: CASSVGRGQGKGGIGSPLHF

J: TRBJ1-4
V: TRBV5-1
length: 15
size: -
D: TRBD1
DNA: TGCGCCAGCAGCCCCAAGGGGGCCTTAAATGAAAAACTGTTTTTT
CDR3: CASSPKGALNEKLFF

J: TRBJ2-5
V: TRBV12-3/TRBV12-4
length: 12
size: -
D: -
DNA: TGTGCCAGCAGTAGCGGCCAAGAGACCCAGTACTTC
CDR3: CASSSGQETQYF